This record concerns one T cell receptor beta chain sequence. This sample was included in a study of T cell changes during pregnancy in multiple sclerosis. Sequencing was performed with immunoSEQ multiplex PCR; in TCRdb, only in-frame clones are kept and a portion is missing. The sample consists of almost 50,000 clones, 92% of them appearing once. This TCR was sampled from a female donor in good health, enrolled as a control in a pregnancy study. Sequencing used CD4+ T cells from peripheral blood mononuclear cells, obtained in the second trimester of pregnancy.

The CDR3 sequence: CASSSVGGDTGELFF. The CDR3 region has the DNA TGCGCCAGCAGCTCCGTCGGGGGAGACACCGGGGAGCTGTTTTTT. The chain has TRBV5-1 and TRBJ2-2; D might be TRBD2 (6 bases). The CDR3 extends over 15 amino acids. CDR1 is SGHRS, CDR2 YFSETQ, per germline. V was trimmed by 3 bases and J by 3 bases, leaving 12 bases between them.